The clone carrying this T cell receptor (beta chain) was observed a handful of times. The CDR3 runs 13 residues. Per germline, CDR1 SQVTM and CDR2 ANQGSEA. Trimming cost V 4 bases and J 3 bases, with 7 bases left between them. The entry originates in a study of response to subunit inactivated influenza vaccine. In TCRdb, the RT-PCR reads were re-called with MiXCR into one record per CDR3 protein. The table records about 570,000 distinct CDR3 sequences, about 11% of them present only once. The same sample was also used in a study of T cells expressing NK-cell markers. This second report adds: TCR beta cDNA was generated via 5'RACE template switching incorporating UMIs. These same clonotypes (in several donors) also led the CD3+CD56-NKG2C+ fraction.

The chain uses TRBV29-1 and TRBJ2-6; D not certain. The origin of this receptor is a man in his fifties or sixties who received an inactivated influenza vaccine. Sequenced here: PBMCs from blood, sampled on the day of vaccination. CDR3 sequence reads: CSVVLLGANVLTF. CDR3 bases: TGCAGCGTTGTACTACTTGGGGCCAACGTCCTGACTTTC.